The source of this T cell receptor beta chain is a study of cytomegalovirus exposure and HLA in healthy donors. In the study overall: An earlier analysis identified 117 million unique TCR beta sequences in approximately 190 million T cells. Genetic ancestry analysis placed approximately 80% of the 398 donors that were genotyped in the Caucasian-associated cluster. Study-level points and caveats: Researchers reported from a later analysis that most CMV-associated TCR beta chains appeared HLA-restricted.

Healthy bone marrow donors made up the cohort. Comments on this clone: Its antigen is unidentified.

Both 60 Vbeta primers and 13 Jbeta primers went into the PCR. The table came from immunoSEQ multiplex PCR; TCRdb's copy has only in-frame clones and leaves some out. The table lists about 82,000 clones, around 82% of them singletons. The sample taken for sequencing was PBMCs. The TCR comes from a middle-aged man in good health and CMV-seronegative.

The CDR3 spells CASSFGTGGSYEQYF. The CDR3 nucleotides are TGTGCCAGCAGCTTCGGGACAGGGGGATCCTACGAGCAGTACTTC. This chain connects TRBV7-9 to TRBJ2-7, with 11 bases lining up with TRBD1. The CDR3 spans 15 residues. Trimming took 3 bases from V and 1 from J; bases not matched to a gene: 2. CDR1 is SEHNR, CDR2 FQNEAQ, per germline (reference sequence).